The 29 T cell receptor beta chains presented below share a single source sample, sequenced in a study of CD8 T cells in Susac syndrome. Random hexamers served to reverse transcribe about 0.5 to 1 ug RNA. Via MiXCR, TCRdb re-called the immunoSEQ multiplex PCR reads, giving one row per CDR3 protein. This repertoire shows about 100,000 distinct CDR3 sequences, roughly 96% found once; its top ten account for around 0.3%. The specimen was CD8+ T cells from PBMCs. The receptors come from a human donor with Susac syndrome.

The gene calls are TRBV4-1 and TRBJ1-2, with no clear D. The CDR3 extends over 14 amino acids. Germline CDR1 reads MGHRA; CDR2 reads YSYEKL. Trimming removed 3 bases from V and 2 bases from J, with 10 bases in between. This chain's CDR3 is CASSQAGSNYGYTF. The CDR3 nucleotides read TGCGCCAGCAGCCAGGCAGGCTCCAACTATGGCTACACCTTC.

The CDR3 DNA sequence: TGTGCCAGCAGCGTAGGTGTGGGGAGTCAGCCCCAGCATTTT. As protein: CASSVGVGSQPQHF. V is TRBV9 and J is TRBJ1-5, with no clear D. This CDR3 comprises 14 residues. Between the trimmed V and J ends, which lost 0 bases and 6 bases, there was a span of 10 bases. Germline V lookup: CDR1 SGDLS, CDR2 YYNGEE.

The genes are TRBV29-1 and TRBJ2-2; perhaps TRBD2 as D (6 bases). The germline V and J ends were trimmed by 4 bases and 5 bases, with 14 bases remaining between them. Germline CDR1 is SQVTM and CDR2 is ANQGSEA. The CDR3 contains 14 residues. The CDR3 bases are TGCAGCGTTGGGTCCGGGAGCGGTACCGGGGAGCTGTTTTTT. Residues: CSVGSGSGTGELFF.

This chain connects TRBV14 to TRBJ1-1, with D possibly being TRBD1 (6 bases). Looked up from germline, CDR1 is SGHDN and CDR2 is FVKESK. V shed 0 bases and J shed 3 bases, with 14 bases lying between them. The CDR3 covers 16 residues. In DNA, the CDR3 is TGTGCCAGCAGCCAAGATGCAGGGGTGGGTGACACTGAAGCTTTCTTT. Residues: CASSQDAGVGDTEAFF.

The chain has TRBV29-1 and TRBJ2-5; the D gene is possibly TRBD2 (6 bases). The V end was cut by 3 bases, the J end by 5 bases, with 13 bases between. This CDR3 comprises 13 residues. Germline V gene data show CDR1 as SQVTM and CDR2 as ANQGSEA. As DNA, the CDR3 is TGCAGCGTTGAGGCTAAGGGACTGGAGACCCAGTACTTC. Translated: CSVEAKGLETQYF.

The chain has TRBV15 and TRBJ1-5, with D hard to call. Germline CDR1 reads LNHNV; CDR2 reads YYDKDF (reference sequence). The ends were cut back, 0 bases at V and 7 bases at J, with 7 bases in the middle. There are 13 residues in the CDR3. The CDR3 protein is CATSRDPGQPQHF. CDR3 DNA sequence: TGTGCCACCAGCAGAGATCCGGGGCAGCCCCAGCATTTT.

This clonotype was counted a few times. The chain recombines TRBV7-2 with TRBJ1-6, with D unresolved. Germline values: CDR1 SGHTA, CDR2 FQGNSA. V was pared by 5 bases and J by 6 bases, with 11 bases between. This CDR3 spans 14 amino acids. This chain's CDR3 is CASSAGQLNSPLHF. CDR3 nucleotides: TGTGCCAGCAGCGCCGGGCAACTTAATTCACCCCTCCACTTT.

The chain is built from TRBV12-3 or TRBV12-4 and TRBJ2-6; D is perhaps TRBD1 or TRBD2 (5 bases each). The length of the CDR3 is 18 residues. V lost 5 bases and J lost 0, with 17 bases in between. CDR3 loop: CASSRPGPQDSGANVLTF. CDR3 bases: TGTGCCAGCAGTCGACCGGGACCGCAGGACTCTGGGGCCAACGTCCTGACTTTC.

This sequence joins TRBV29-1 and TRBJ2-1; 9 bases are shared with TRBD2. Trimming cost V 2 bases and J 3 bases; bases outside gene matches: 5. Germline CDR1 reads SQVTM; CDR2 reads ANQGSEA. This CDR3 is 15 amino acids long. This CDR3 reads CSVEYSGSVYNEQFF. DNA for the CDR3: TGCAGCGTTGAATATAGCGGGAGCGTCTACAATGAGCAGTTCTTC.

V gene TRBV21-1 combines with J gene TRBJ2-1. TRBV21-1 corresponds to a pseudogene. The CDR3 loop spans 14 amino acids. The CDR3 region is CASSHASDYNEQFF. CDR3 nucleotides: TGTGCCAGCAGCCACGCAAGCGACTACAATGAGCAGTTCTTC.

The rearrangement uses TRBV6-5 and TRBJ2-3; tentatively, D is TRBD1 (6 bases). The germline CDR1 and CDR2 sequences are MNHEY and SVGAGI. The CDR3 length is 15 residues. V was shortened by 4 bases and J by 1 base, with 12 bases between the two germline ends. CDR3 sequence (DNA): TGTGCCAGCAGTTCAGGGGCAGGAGGCACAGATACGCAGTATTTT. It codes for CASSSGAGGTDTQYF.

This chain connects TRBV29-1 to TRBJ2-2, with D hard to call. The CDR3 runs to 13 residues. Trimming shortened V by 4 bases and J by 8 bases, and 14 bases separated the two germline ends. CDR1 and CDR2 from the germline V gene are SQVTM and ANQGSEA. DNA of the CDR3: TGCAGCGTTGGAGGACCTGCGAGGGGGGAGCTGTTTTTT. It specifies CSVGGPARGELFF.

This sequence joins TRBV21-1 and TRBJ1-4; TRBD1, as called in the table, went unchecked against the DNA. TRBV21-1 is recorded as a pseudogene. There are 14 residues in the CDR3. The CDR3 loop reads CASFKGINNEKLFF. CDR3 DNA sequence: TGTGCCAGCTTCAAGGGGATTAACAACGAAAAACTGTTTTTT.

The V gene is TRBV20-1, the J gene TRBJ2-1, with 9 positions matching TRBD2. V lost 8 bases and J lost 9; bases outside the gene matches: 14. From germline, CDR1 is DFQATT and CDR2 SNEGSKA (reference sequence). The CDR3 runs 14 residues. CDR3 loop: CSSSAGGPSGEQFF. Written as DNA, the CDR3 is TGCAGTTCCTCGGCGGGAGGGCCCTCGGGTGAGCAGTTCTTC.

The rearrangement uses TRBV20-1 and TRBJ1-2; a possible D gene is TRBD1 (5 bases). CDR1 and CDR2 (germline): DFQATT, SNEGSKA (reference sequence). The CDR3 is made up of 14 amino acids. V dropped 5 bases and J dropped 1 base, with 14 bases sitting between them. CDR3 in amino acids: CSAPTGPNNYGYTF. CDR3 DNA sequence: TGCAGTGCTCCTACGGGGCCGAATAACTATGGCTACACCTTC.

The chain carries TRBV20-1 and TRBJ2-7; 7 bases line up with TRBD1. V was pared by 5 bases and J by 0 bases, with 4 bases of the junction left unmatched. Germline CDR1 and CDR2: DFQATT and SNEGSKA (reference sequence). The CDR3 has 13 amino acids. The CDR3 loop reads CSAWDSGSYEQYF. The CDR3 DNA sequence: TGCAGTGCTTGGGACAGCGGCTCCTACGAGCAGTACTTC.

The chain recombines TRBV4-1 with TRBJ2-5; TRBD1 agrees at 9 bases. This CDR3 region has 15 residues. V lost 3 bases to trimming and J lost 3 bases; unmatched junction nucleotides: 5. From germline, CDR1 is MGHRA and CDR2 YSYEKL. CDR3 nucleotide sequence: TGCGCCAGCAGCCATGGACAGGGGTTGGAAGAGACCCAGTACTTC. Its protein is CASSHGQGLEETQYF.

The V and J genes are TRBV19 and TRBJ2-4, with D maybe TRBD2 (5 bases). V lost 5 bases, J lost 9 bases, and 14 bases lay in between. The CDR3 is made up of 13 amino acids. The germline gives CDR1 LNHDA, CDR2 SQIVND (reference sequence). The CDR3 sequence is CASSPWSGSIQYF. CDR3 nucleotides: TGTGCCAGTAGTCCCTGGAGCGGTAGCATTCAGTACTTC.

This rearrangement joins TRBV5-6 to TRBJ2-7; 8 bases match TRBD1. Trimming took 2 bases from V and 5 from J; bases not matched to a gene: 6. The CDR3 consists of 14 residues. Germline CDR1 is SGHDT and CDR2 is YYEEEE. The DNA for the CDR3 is TGTGCCAGCAGCTTCGGGACAGGTCCAAACGAGCAGTACTTC. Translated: CASSFGTGPNEQYF.

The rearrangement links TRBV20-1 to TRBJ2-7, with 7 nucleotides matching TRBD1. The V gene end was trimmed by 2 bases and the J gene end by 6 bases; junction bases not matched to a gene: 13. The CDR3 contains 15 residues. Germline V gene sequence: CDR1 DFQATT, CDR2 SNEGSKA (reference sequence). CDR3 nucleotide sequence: TGCAGTGCTAGACCCGGCGGACAGGAGGTTAGCGAGCAGTACTTC. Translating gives CSARPGGQEVSEQYF.

The CDR3 reads CASSLMDPNYGYTF. DNA for the CDR3: TGCGCCAGCAGCTTGATGGACCCTAACTATGGCTACACCTTC. The chain has TRBV5-1 and TRBJ1-2; D unresolved. The V and J ends lost 1 base and 0 bases respectively, with 7 bases between them. CDR3 length: 14 amino acids. Germline CDR1 SGHRS, CDR2 YFSETQ.

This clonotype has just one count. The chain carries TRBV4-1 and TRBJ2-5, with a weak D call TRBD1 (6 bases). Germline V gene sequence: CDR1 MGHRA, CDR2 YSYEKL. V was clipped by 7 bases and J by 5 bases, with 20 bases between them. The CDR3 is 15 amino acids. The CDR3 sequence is CASTPGEITRETQYF. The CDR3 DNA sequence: TGCGCCAGCACACCAGGGGAGATTACTCGGGAGACCCAGTACTTC.

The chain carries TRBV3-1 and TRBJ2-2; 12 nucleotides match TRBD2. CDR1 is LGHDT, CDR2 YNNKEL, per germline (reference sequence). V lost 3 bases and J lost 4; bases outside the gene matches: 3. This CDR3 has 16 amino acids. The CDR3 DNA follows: TGTGCCAGCAGCCACGGGACTAGCGGGTCCACCGGGGAGCTGTTTTTT. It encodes CASSHGTSGSTGELFF.

Written as DNA, the CDR3 is TGTGCCAGCTCACCAAACGGAGGGAATCAGCCCCAGCATTTT. Protein: CASSPNGGNQPQHF. The rearrangement joins TRBV18 to TRBJ1-5, with D unresolved. This CDR3 comprises 14 residues. The germline V and J ends were trimmed by 2 bases and 4 bases, with 9 bases remaining between them. The germline CDR1 and CDR2 sequences are KGHSH and LQKENI.

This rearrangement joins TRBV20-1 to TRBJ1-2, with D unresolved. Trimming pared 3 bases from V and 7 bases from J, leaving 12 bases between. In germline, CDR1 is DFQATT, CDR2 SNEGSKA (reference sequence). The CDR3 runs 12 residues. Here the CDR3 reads CSASGRIFGYTF. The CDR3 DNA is TGCAGTGCTAGTGGCAGGATCTTTGGCTACACCTTC.

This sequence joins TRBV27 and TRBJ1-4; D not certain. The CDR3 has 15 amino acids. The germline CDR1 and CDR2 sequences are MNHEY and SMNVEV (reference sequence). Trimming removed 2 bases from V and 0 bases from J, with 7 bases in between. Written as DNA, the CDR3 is TGTGCCAGCAGTTTACAGCCTGCAACTAATGAAAAACTGTTTTTT. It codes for CASSLQPATNEKLFF.

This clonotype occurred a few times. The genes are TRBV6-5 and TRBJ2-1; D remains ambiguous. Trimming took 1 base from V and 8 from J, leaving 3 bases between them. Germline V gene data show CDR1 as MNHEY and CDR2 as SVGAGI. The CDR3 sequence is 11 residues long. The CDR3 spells CASSYWDEQFF. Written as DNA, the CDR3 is TGTGCCAGCAGTTACTGGGATGAGCAGTTCTTC.

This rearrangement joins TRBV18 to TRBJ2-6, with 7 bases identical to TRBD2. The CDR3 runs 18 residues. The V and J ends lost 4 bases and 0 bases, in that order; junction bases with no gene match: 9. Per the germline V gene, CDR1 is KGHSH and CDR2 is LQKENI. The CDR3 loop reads CASSQLAGESSGANVLTF. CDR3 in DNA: TGTGCCAGCTCACAGCTTGCGGGGGAGAGCTCTGGGGCCAACGTCCTGACTTTC.

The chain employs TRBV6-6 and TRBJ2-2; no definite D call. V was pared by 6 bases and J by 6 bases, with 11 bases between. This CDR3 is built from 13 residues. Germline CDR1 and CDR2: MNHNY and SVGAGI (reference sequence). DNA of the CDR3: TGTGCCAGCAGCAGCCATGAAGCCGGGGAGCTGTTTTTT. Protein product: CASSSHEAGELFF.